The clone carrying this TCR beta chain was recorded at least ten times. The data derive from a study of identical twins. TCRdb independently ran MiXCR on the 5' RACE reads; one entry per CDR3 protein. The data contain about 700,000 distinct CDR3 sequences, roughly 6% of them singletons. The receptor's source is a man between 18 and 29 years old in good health. The sequenced sample consisted of naive T cells sorted from blood.

The CDR3 loop reads CASSLARGLAVRDEQFF. The CDR3 DNA reads TGCGCCAGCAGCTTGGCCAGAGGACTAGCAGTTAGGGATGAGCAGTTCTTC. The V gene is TRBV5-1, the J gene TRBJ2-1; TRBD2 agrees at 8 bases. The CDR3 totals 17 residues. Trimming took 0 bases from V and 8 from J; bases not matched to a gene: 13. Germline-derived CDR1 and CDR2 are SGHRS and YFSETQ.